A selection of T cell receptor beta chains follows, all from one sample in a study of blood T cell repertoires in COVID-19. Some clones are missing from TCRdb's copy, which holds only in-frame ones; the method was immunoSEQ multiplex PCR. The data hold about 250,000 clones, with about 90% observed a single time. The sample taken for sequencing was peripheral blood. The receptors originated from a man older than 75 with acute or convalescent COVID-19. The CDR3 runs from the conserved cysteine through the conserved F or W. The D gene is left open where the match is weak. Clone size is not always given. Where it is, it says once, few, many or a class for expanded clones.

J: TRBJ1-6; size: NA; V: TRBV7-2; D: NA; CDR3: CASSQPRGVTSPLHF; DNA: TGTGCCAGCAGCCAACCTCGCGGGGTTACTTCACCCCTCCACTTT
J: TRBJ2-7; size: NA; V: TRBV2; D: TRBD1; CDR3: CASRPGQGALYEQYF; DNA: TGTGCCAGCAGACCGGGACAGGGGGCTTTGTACGAGCAGTACTTC
J: TRBJ1-1; size: NA; V: TRBV4-2; D: NA; CDR3: CASSQALKEGTEAFF; DNA: TGTGCCAGCAGCCAAGCGCTGAAAGAGGGCACTGAAGCTTTCTTT
J: TRBJ2-7; size: NA; V: TRBV5-1; D: TRBD1; CDR3: CASSSQGVEQYF; DNA: TGCGCCAGCAGCTCACAGGGGGTCGAGCAGTACTTC
J: TRBJ2-5; size: NA; V: TRBV7-2; D: NA; CDR3: CASSYPQGPQETQYF; DNA: TGTGCCAGCAGCTATCCTCAGGGGCCCCAAGAGACCCAGTACTTC
J: TRBJ2-5; size: NA; V: TRBV7-2; D: TRBD2; CDR3: CASSLGLAGASTDVETQYF; DNA: TGTGCCAGCAGCTTAGGCCTAGCGGGAGCCTCCACAGATGTAGAGACCCAGTACTTC
J: TRBJ2-7; size: NA; V: TRBV2; D: NA; CDR3: CASAAVSYEQYF; DNA: TGTGCCAGCGCGGCCGTCTCCTACGAGCAGTACTTC
J: TRBJ2-2; size: NA; V: TRBV7-9; D: TRBD2; CDR3: CASSLGLAVNTGELFF; DNA: TGTGCCAGCAGCTTGGGACTAGCGGTGAACACCGGGGAGCTGTTTTTT
J: TRBJ2-2; size: NA; V: TRBV7-7; D: TRBD2; CDR3: CASSSTSGRGGELFF; DNA: TGTGCTAGCAGCTCGACTAGCGGGAGAGGAGGGGAGCTGTTTTTT
J: TRBJ1-4; size: NA; V: TRBV7-9; D: NA; CDR3: CASSDTSRSNEKLFF; DNA: TGTGCCAGCAGCGATACGAGTCGGTCTAATGAAAAACTGTTTTTT
J: TRBJ1-6; size: NA; V: TRBV7-3; D: NA; CDR3: CASSLNRAVGTPLHF; DNA: TGTGCCAGCAGCTTAAACAGGGCGGTAGGGACACCCCTCCACTTT
J: TRBJ2-1; size: NA; V: TRBV11-2; D: TRBD1; CDR3: CASSFSTKTGTYNEQFF; DNA: TGTGCCAGCAGCTTTTCGACTAAGACAGGGACCTACAATGAGCAGTTCTTC
J: TRBJ1-1; size: NA; V: TRBV5-1; D: NA; CDR3: CASSLQVGYTEAFF; DNA: TGCGCCAGCAGCTTGCAGGTGGGTTACACTGAAGCTTTCTTT
J: TRBJ1-1; size: NA; V: TRBV7-2; D: NA; CDR3: CASSSRGGGTEAFF; DNA: TGTGCCAGCAGCTCTAGAGGGGGTGGAACTGAAGCTTTCTTT
J: TRBJ1-2; size: once; V: TRBV6-6; D: TRBD1; CDR3: CASSYLGQGIDGYTF; DNA: TGTGCCAGCAGTTACCTCGGACAGGGAATAGATGGCTACACCTTC
J: TRBJ2-1; size: NA; V: TRBV4-1; D: TRBD1; CDR3: CASSRGRLNEQFF; DNA: TGCGCCAGCAGCAGGGGGCGATTAAATGAGCAGTTCTTC
J: TRBJ2-7; size: NA; V: TRBV5-8; D: NA; CDR3: CASSPRVSGFYEQYF; DNA: TGTGCCAGCAGCCCCCGAGTAAGCGGGTTTTACGAGCAGTACTTC
J: TRBJ2-5; size: NA; V: TRBV6-5; D: NA; CDR3: CASSRGSPETQYF; DNA: TGTGCCAGCAGTAGGGGCAGTCCGGAGACCCAGTACTTC
J: TRBJ1-1; size: NA; V: TRBV29-1; D: NA; CDR3: CSVGRLNTEAFF; DNA: TGCAGCGTTGGCAGATTGAACACTGAAGCTTTCTTT
J: TRBJ1-5; size: NA; V: TRBV2; D: NA; CDR3: CATQADLSNQPQHF; DNA: TGTGCCACCCAGGCAGATTTAAGCAATCAGCCCCAGCATTTT
J: TRBJ2-7; size: NA; V: TRBV25-1; D: NA; CDR3: CASSGADRLPYEQYF; DNA: TGTGCCAGCAGTGGAGCAGACAGGCTACCCTACGAGCAGTACTTC
J: TRBJ1-2; size: NA; V: TRBV19; D: TRBD1; CDR3: CASSTGTVMNYGYTF; DNA: TGTGCCAGTAGTACGGGGACAGTCATGAACTATGGCTACACCTTC
J: TRBJ1-1; size: NA; V: TRBV7-3; D: NA; CDR3: CASSSGPATEAFF; DNA: TGTGCCAGCAGCTCAGGGCCAGCGACTGAAGCTTTCTTT
J: TRBJ2-7; size: few; V: TRBV7-9; D: NA; CDR3: CASSPGHLYEQYF; DNA: TGTGCCAGCAGCCCGGGACATCTCTACGAGCAGTACTTC
J: TRBJ1-1; size: few; V: TRBV19; D: NA; CDR3: CASSIPGDSRGTEAFF; DNA: TGTGCCAGTAGTATTCCCGGGGACTCCCGAGGGACTGAAGCTTTCTTT
J: TRBJ2-5; size: NA; V: TRBV21-1; D: NA; CDR3: CASSKDGEYQETQYF; DNA: TGTGCCAGCAGCAAAGACGGGGAGTACCAAGAGACCCAGTACTTC
J: TRBJ2-7; size: few; V: TRBV19; D: TRBD1; CDR3: CASAGTGFSDEQYF; DNA: TGTGCCAGTGCCGGGACAGGGTTTTCAGACGAGCAGTACTTC
J: TRBJ2-3; size: NA; V: TRBV4-3; D: NA; CDR3: CASSQDRKQAGSTDTQYF; DNA: TGCGCCAGCAGCCAAGATAGAAAACAGGCGGGGAGCACAGATACGCAGTATTTT
J: TRBJ1-3; size: NA; V: TRBV7-2; D: NA; CDR3: CASSRTASGNTIYF; DNA: TGTGCCAGCAGCCGGACAGCCTCTGGAAACACCATATATTTT
J: TRBJ2-1; size: NA; V: TRBV7-9; D: TRBD1; CDR3: CASSSTIDRGDSNEQFF; DNA: TGTGCCAGCAGCTCCACAATAGACAGGGGTGATAGCAATGAGCAGTTCTTC
J: TRBJ1-2; size: NA; V: TRBV7-3; D: TRBD1; CDR3: CASSTDRGSDGYTF; DNA: TGTGCCAGCAGCACCGACAGGGGGTCGGATGGCTACACCTTC
J: TRBJ2-1; size: NA; V: TRBV25-1; D: NA; CDR3: CASSKPLAGYNEQFF; DNA: TGTGCCAGCAGTAAACCACTCGCAGGCTACAATGAGCAGTTCTTC
J: TRBJ1-4; size: NA; V: TRBV6-6; D: NA; CDR3: CASTSREGQVIGKLFF; DNA: TGTGCCAGCACCTCGAGGGAGGGTCAAGTTATTGGAAAACTGTTTTTT
J: TRBJ2-2; size: once; V: TRBV7-2; D: NA; CDR3: CASSLDYGSGELFF; DNA: TGTGCCAGCAGCTTAGATTACGGGTCCGGGGAGCTGTTTTTT
J: TRBJ2-1; size: once; V: TRBV27; D: TRBD2; CDR3: CASRIAGGTNEQFF; DNA: TGTGCCAGCAGGATAGCGGGAGGGACTAATGAGCAGTTCTTC
J: TRBJ2-3; size: NA; V: TRBV7-3; D: TRBD2; CDR3: CASSFGGVTDTQYF; DNA: TGTGCCAGCAGCTTCGGGGGGGTCACAGATACGCAGTATTTT
J: TRBJ1-5; size: NA; V: TRBV6-6; D: TRBD1; CDR3: CASSGGTAFNQPQHF; DNA: TGTGCCAGCAGTGGAGGGACAGCCTTCAATCAGCCCCAGCATTTT
J: TRBJ2-6; size: NA; V: TRBV28; D: NA; CDR3: CASTHRRSSGANVLTF; DNA: TGTGCCAGCACCCATCGACGGAGCTCTGGGGCCAACGTCCTGACTTTC
J: TRBJ1-5; size: NA; V: TRBV12-3/TRBV12-4; D: NA; CDR3: CASTPGEGQPQHF; DNA: TGTGCCAGCACGCCGGGGGAGGGTCAGCCCCAGCATTTT
J: TRBJ2-1; size: NA; V: TRBV6-2/TRBV6-3; D: TRBD2; CDR3: CASSYSGATYNEQFF; DNA: TGTGCCAGCAGTTACAGCGGGGCGACCTACAATGAGCAGTTCTTC
J: TRBJ2-7; size: few; V: TRBV19; D: NA; CDR3: CASSSRLGQHYEQYF; DNA: TGTGCCAGTAGTTCCCGCCTAGGACAGCACTACGAGCAGTACTTC
J: TRBJ2-5; size: NA; V: TRBV2; D: TRBD1; CDR3: CASSYDRGMLETQYF; DNA: TGTGCCAGTTCCTATGACAGGGGGATGCTAGAGACCCAGTACTTC
J: TRBJ1-2; size: once; V: TRBV5-6; D: TRBD1; CDR3: CASSLGAGTGGSYGYTF; DNA: TGTGCCAGCAGCTTGGGAGCCGGGACAGGGGGCTCCTATGGCTACACCTTC
J: TRBJ1-2; size: NA; V: TRBV9; D: TRBD1; CDR3: CASSVARNRGDYGYTF; DNA: TGTGCCAGCAGCGTAGCTAGAAACAGGGGTGACTATGGCTACACCTTC
J: TRBJ1-1; size: many; V: TRBV7-3; D: TRBD1; CDR3: CASSLMGQGGEAFF; DNA: TGTGCCAGCAGCTTAATGGGACAGGGAGGTGAAGCTTTCTTT
J: TRBJ1-2; size: NA; V: TRBV19; D: NA; CDR3: CASRGRGRNYGYTF; DNA: TGTGCCAGTAGAGGAAGGGGTAGGAACTATGGCTACACCTTC